This TCR beta chain was sequenced during a study of shared clonotypes between healthy human individuals. A remark on this clone: The sample has other DNA sequences that encode this CDR3 too.

TCRdb's copy holds only in-frame clones and misses some; the assay was immunoSEQ multiplex PCR. Seen here are about 1 million clones, around three quarters observed once, and the top ten hold 0.52%. CDR1 is SQVTM, CDR2 ANQGSEA, per germline. CDR3 length equals 12 residues. V lost 4 bases, J lost 4 bases, and 11 bases lay in between. The specimen was memory CD4+ T cells from PBMCs. Subset described: CD45RA-negative fraction. This TCR was sampled from a man between 18 and 29 years old in good health. Some clones in this sample may be carry-over from other donors' samples. This rearrangement joins TRBV29-1 to TRBJ2-7; D not certain. The CDR3 coding sequence is TGCAGCGTTGGATCTCCCCCATACGAGCAGTACTTC. This sequence encodes CSVGSPPYEQYF.